A selection of T cell receptor beta chains follows, all from one sample in a study of shared clonotypes between healthy human individuals. Generated by immunoSEQ multiplex PCR, the TCRdb table keeps only in-frame clones and is missing some. The table records around 1.4 million clones, approximately 98.5% of them present only once. Sequencing was done on a sample of naive CD4+ T cells sorted from blood. The receptors were sampled from a man aged 25 to 40 in good health. Both conserved end residues are part of each CDR3. The order of the fields is CDR3 DNA, CDR3 protein, V gene, D gene, clone size, J gene. A D gene is named only where the DNA matches it firmly. Rows give clone size only sometimes, using once, few, many, or a class for an expanded clone.

TGCGCCAGCAGTCAATCGTTGAGGGAGTTTAGAGGGGACACAGATACGCAGTATTTT | CASSQSLREFRGDTDTQYF | TRBV23-1 | NA | NA | TRBJ2-3
TGTGCCAGCAGTGACAGTGGGGGTTATAGCAATCAGCCCCAGCATTTT | CASSDSGGYSNQPQHF | TRBV2 | NA | NA | TRBJ1-5
TGTGCCAGCTCAATCTGGATGACAGGGACCGATGGAAACACCATATATTTT | CASSIWMTGTDGNTIYF | TRBV18 | TRBD1 | once | TRBJ1-3
TGCGCCAGCAGTGTCCTAGCGGGAGTCGGGGGTACGCAGTATTTT | CASSVLAGVGGTQYF | TRBV10-1 | TRBD2 | NA | TRBJ2-3
TGCGCCAGCAGCCAGGTCACAGATACGCAGTATTTT | CASSQVTDTQYF | TRBV4-1 | NA | NA | TRBJ2-3
TGCGCCAGCAGCCCGGTCAGCGGCGGAAACACCATATATTTT | CASSPVSGGNTIYF | TRBV5-1 | NA | NA | TRBJ1-3
TGTGCCAGCAGCGTAGGGGGAGACCAAGAGACCCAGTACTTC | CASSVGGDQETQYF | TRBV9 | NA | NA | TRBJ2-5
TGTGCCAGCTCACCATTGGTCACAGATACGCAGTATTTT | CASSPLVTDTQYF | TRBV18 | NA | NA | TRBJ2-3
TGTGCCAGCAGCGCCTTGACAGGGAGCGGCTACACCTTC | CASSALTGSGYTF | TRBV25-1 | TRBD1 | few | TRBJ1-2
TGTGCCAGCAGCGGGATTGACTCTGGGGCCAACGTCCTGACTTTC | CASSGIDSGANVLTF | TRBV11-3 | NA | NA | TRBJ2-6
TGTGCCAGCAGTGAACTCGGGACTAGCGGGTCACGCTGGACGTACTTC | CASSELGTSGSRWTYF | TRBV6-1 | TRBD2 | NA | TRBJ2-7
TGTGCCAGCAGCAGTTGGGCCTACGAGCAGTACTTC | CASSSWAYEQYF | TRBV5-6 | NA | NA | TRBJ2-7
TGCGCCAGCAGCCAAAGTCTAGGCTCGCAGTACTTC | CASSQSLGSQYF | TRBV4-1 | NA | NA | TRBJ2-7
TGTGCCAGCAGCTCTCGGGTCGCAGATACGCAGTATTTT | CASSSRVADTQYF | TRBV11-3 | NA | NA | TRBJ2-3
TGCGCCAGCAGCTCGGGACTCCGTAATGAGCAGTTCTTC | CASSSGLRNEQFF | TRBV5-1 | NA | once | TRBJ2-1
TGTGCCAGCAGCCAAGATTGGCGGGATGGCTACACCTTC | CASSQDWRDGYTF | TRBV4-2 | NA | NA | TRBJ1-2
TGCGCCAGCAGCTTGCTCTCCCACGGGACTACAAAAGAGACCCAGTACTTC | CASSLLSHGTTKETQYF | TRBV5-1 | TRBD2 | NA | TRBJ2-5
TGCGCCAGCAGCTTAGGCAGGGGCACAGATACGCAGTATTTT | CASSLGRGTDTQYF | TRBV5-1 | NA | NA | TRBJ2-3